This TCR beta chain was sequenced for a study of T cells in Graves' hyperthyroidism and ophthalmopathy. Overall study: Staff took peripheral blood when the initial diagnosis was made, before any treatment began.

Using RNA transcripts as the source, TCR beta CDR3 regions were amplified. The primer set for the first-round RT-PCR of the TCR CDR3 was HTBI. In TCRdb, the multiplex PCR reads were re-called with MiXCR into one record per CDR3 protein. Among about 360,000 distinct CDR3 sequences listed, under 15% were seen once. Germline loops: CDR1 MNHEY, CDR2 SMNVEV (reference sequence). The trim removed 5 bases at V and 5 bases at J, leaving 7 bases unmatched. This CDR3 contains 14 residues. This clonotype has ten or more counts. The chain joins TRBV27 to TRBJ1-2; 8 nucleotides align to TRBD1. Sequenced input: blood. The receptor was derived from a woman aged 18-35 years with Graves' hyperthyroidism. CDR3 nucleotide sequence: TGTGCCAGCAGTCCACGGGACAGGCCGTATGGCTACACCTTC. Its protein is CASSPRDRPYGYTF.